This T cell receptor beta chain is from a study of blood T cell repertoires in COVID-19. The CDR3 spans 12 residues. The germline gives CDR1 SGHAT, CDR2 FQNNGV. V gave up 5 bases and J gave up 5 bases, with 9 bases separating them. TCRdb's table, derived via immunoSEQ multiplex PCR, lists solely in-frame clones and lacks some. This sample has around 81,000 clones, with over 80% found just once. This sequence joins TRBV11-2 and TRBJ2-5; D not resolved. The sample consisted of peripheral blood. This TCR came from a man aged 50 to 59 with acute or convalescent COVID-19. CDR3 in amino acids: CASSAQRETQYF. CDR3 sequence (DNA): TGTGCCAGCAGCGCCCAGAGGGAGACCCAGTACTTC.